This TCR beta chain was captured by sequencing in a study of blood T cell repertoires in COVID-19. On the study more broadly: PBMCs, B-cell-depleted T cells, or T cells were the source of the cDNA or gDNA that made up the material.

How the authors handled the data: Amplification with reference gene primers provided the estimates of nucleated cell counts. Sequencing was performed with immunoSEQ multiplex PCR; in TCRdb, only in-frame clones are kept and a portion is missing. D and trimming come from the DNA, and the V and J calls and clone size come from that table. The table has under 200,000 clones, about 80% seen once. The CDR3 is made up of 19 amino acids. The germline CDR1 and CDR2 sequences are MNHEY and SMNVEV (reference sequence). J was trimmed by 3 bases and V by 8 bases; bases with no gene match: 21. What was sequenced was peripheral blood. This sequence was found in a man between 65 and 85 years old with active or convalescent COVID-19. The V gene is TRBV27, the J gene TRBJ2-3; 9 bases match TRBD2. CDR3 residues: CASLNRLGSGGPRTDTQYF. The DNA of the CDR3 is TGTGCCAGCCTAAACAGGCTTGGGAGCGGGGGGCCACGGACAGATACGCAGTATTTT.